Below are 21 T cell receptor beta chains sequenced from a single sample in a study of T cell responses to AZD1222 COVID-19 vaccine (TCRdb year 2021). To prepare the library, the immunoSEQ multiplex PCR assay was applied. Drawn from immuneACCESS, this table holds only the in-frame rearrangements with V and J called that TCRdb kept. Clones are partly lost; checked studies trace under half to an unresolved V gene and leave the rest unexplained. In all, the sample holds 180,000 or so clones, and roughly nine tenths of those were seen once. The ten largest account for 1.7% of the sample. According to the study, the label for this sample's time point signals: about 28 days (+/-7) after the second vaccine dose. Sequencing used peripheral blood, obtained 28 days after the second AZD1222 dose. The receptor set was obtained from an adult who received the AZD1222 COVID-19 vaccine.

This clone was recorded only once. V gene TRBV27 combines with J gene TRBJ2-3; 13 bases line up with TRBD2. V was pared by 6 bases and J by 4 bases, with 1 base of the junction left unmatched. Germline V gene data show CDR1 as MNHEY and CDR2 as SMNVEV (reference sequence). The CDR3 covers 14 residues. The CDR3 nucleotides read TGTGCCAGCAGGACTAGCGGGAGGCCAGATACGCAGTATTTT. Amino acid sequence: CASRTSGRPDTQYF.

This clone has just a few counts. The V and J genes are TRBV6-4 and TRBJ1-2, with D maybe TRBD1 (6 bases). Germline V CDR1 and CDR2: MRHNA, SNTAGT. V gave up 3 bases and J gave up 8 bases, with 13 bases separating them. This CDR3 is 13 amino acids long. This CDR3 is CASSDIGGGGYTF. The CDR3 DNA reads as TGTGCCAGCAGTGATATTGGAGGGGGAGGCTACACCTTC.

CDR3 sequence: CASSQTSGIGEQYF. CDR3 in DNA: TGCGCCAGCAGCCAGACTAGCGGGATAGGGGAGCAGTACTTC. The rearrangement joins TRBV5-1 to TRBJ2-7, with 11 nucleotides matching TRBD2. The CDR3 has 14 amino acids. Germline trimming cut 4 bases from V and 7 bases from J; bases unmatched to any gene: 7. CDR1 SGHRS and CDR2 YFSETQ come from the germline V gene.

This clone has a single count. This chain links TRBV20-1 with TRBJ1-2; TRBD1 matches at 10 bases. Germline values: CDR1 DFQATT, CDR2 SNEGSKA (reference sequence). The trim removed 3 bases at V and 8 bases at J, leaving 6 bases unmatched. This CDR3 comprises 13 residues. DNA for the CDR3: TGCAGTGCTAGTCGACAGGGGGCTAAGGGCTACACCTTC. This codes for CSASRQGAKGYTF.

The V and J genes are TRBV13 and TRBJ1-3; TRBD1 is a possible D gene (5 bases). Germline V gene sequence: CDR1 PRHDT, CDR2 FYEKMQ (reference sequence). The CDR3 spans 16 residues. The V gene lost 2 bases and the J gene lost 0 bases, with 11 bases spanning the gap. Here the CDR3 DNA reads TGTGCCAGCAGCTTAACCCAGGGAAGCTCTGGAAACACCATATATTTT. This translates into CASSLTQGSSGNTIYF.

This sequence joins TRBV12-3 or TRBV12-4 and TRBJ1-4, with a tentative D call TRBD1 (5 bases). V was pared by 1 base and J by 11 bases, with 5 bases between. The CDR3 runs 11 residues. The CDR3 region is CASSLGGKLFF. CDR3 coding DNA: TGTGCCAGCAGTTTAGGGGGGAAACTGTTTTTT.

The V and J genes are TRBV18 and TRBJ2-1; D is uncertain. V shed 0 bases and J shed 4 bases, with 4 bases lying between them. The CDR3 covers 13 residues. Germline values: CDR1 KGHSH, CDR2 LQKENI. The CDR3 bases are TGTGCCAGCTCACCACCGCCTTACAATGAGCAGTTCTTC. Translation gives CASSPPPYNEQFF.

The chain carries TRBV19 and TRBJ1-2; 7 bases line up with TRBD1. With 4 bases clipped from V and 4 bases from J, the junction kept 6 bases outside the gene matches. Germline loops: CDR1 LNHDA, CDR2 SQIVND (reference sequence). The CDR3 extends over 14 amino acids. The DNA for the CDR3 is TGTGCCAGTAGTACCGGGGACAGATTCTATGGCTACACCTTC. Translating gives CASSTGDRFYGYTF.

This chain uses TRBV7-9 with TRBJ1-4; no clear D gene. Germline V gives CDR1 SEHNR, CDR2 FQNEAQ (reference sequence). This CDR3 region has 16 residues. Trimming stripped 3 bases from V and 5 bases from J, with 16 bases between. The CDR3 sequence is CASSFGTSDMNEKLFF. The CDR3 bases are TGTGCCAGCAGCTTCGGTACCTCCGACATGAATGAAAAACTGTTTTTT.

The V gene is TRBV11-2, the J gene TRBJ2-7, with 12 bases aligning to TRBD2. V lost 1 base to trimming and J lost 4 bases; unmatched junction nucleotides: 2. The CDR3 spans 15 residues. The germline CDR1 and CDR2 sequences are SGHAT and FQNNGV. CDR3 DNA sequence: TGTGCCAGCAGCTTAGGACTAGCGGGAGTGTACGAGCAGTACTTC. It yields the protein CASSLGLAGVYEQYF.

The V call is TRBV14, the J call TRBJ1-5, with unresolved D. The V end lost 0 bases, the J end lost 3 bases, and 3 bases lay between the germline ends. This CDR3 contains 13 residues. Germline CDR1 reads SGHDN; CDR2 reads FVKESK. CDR3 protein: CASSQDLNQPQHF. The CDR3 DNA sequence: TGTGCCAGCAGCCAAGATCTCAATCAGCCCCAGCATTTT.

This clone came up once. The J gene is TRBJ1-2, the V gene TRBV18; 12 bases are shared with TRBD1. This CDR3 contains 16 residues. J was trimmed by 7 bases and V by 6 bases; bases with no gene match: 12. Germline loops: CDR1 KGHSH, CDR2 LQKENI. The DNA for the CDR3 is TGTGCCAGCTCCCCGGGACAGGGGGCGCTTCCCTCTGGCTACACCTTC. It encodes CASSPGQGALPSGYTF.

This rearrangement joins TRBV23-1 to TRBJ2-7, with D perhaps TRBD1 or TRBD2 (5 bases each). TRBV23-1 is known as an ORF, though its function is uncertain. Trimming took off 6 bases at V and 0 bases at J, with 9 bases between the two ends. CDR3 length: 13 amino acids. CDR3 region: CASSRDVSYEQYF. CDR3 nucleotides: TGCGCCAGCAGCCGGGACGTCTCCTACGAGCAGTACTTC.

The CDR3 DNA is TGTGCCAGCAGCGTAGAAGGGCAAACGCAGTATTTT. It encodes CASSVEGQTQYF. The gene calls are TRBV9 and TRBJ2-3; D unclear. Germline CDR1 reads SGDLS; CDR2 reads YYNGEE. The CDR3 spans 12 residues. V lost 0 bases and J 9 bases, leaving 8 bases between the germline ends.

The gene calls are TRBV11-1 and TRBJ2-1; D might be TRBD2 (7 bases). The V end was cut by 4 bases, the J end by 2 bases, with 12 bases between. The CDR3 is made up of 15 amino acids. Germline assignment: CDR1 SGHAT and CDR2 FQDESV (reference sequence). This CDR3 is CASSSPGGPYNEQFF. In DNA, the CDR3 is TGTGCCAGCAGCTCCCCGGGGGGCCCCTACAATGAGCAGTTCTTC.

A note on this clone: This CDR3 is also generated by other DNA sequences in the sample. The V and J genes are TRBV5-1 and TRBJ2-1; D uncertain. V was cut by 0 bases and J by 8 bases, with 6 bases left in between. This CDR3 spans 12 amino acids. Germline V CDR1 and CDR2: SGHRS, YFSETQ. CDR3 DNA: TGCGCCAGCAGCTTGGTTGGGGATGAGCAGTTCTTC. Amino acids: CASSLVGDEQFF.

The rearrangement joins TRBV3-1 (or the pseudogene TRBV3-2) to TRBJ1-6; D is perhaps TRBD1 (5 bases). The CDR3 is made up of 17 amino acids. Trimming removed 2 bases from V and 5 bases from J, with 16 bases in between. Germline V gene data show CDR1 as LGHDT and CDR2 as YNNKEL (reference sequence). CDR3 loop: CASSQYSSGGDNSPLHF. Written as DNA, the CDR3 is TGTGCCAGCAGCCAATACTCCTCCGGGGGGGATAATTCACCCCTCCACTTT.

The gene calls are TRBV6-5 and TRBJ1-6, with 7 bases fitting TRBD1. The V gene's germline CDR1 is MNHEY and CDR2 SVGAGI. V lost 2 bases, J lost 9 bases, and 7 bases stayed unmatched. The CDR3 contains 15 residues. CDR3 region: CASSYAAGDSSPLHF. CDR3 coding DNA: TGTGCCAGCAGTTACGCGGCGGGGGACAGTTCACCCCTCCACTTT.

This chain joins TRBV6-4 and TRBJ1-6, with D perhaps TRBD1 (5 bases). This CDR3 contains 14 residues. Trimming removed 2 bases from V and 9 bases from J, with 11 bases in between. Germline V gene sequence: CDR1 MRHNA, CDR2 SNTAGT. In DNA form, the CDR3 reads TGTGCCAGCAGTGACGGGCAGGGCTCTTCACCCCTCCACTTT. This codes for CASSDGQGSSPLHF.

The CDR3 DNA is TGCGCCAGCAGTACTAGTGAGACCGGGGAGCTGTTTTTT. It specifies CASSTSETGELFF. This chain joins TRBV10-2 and TRBJ2-2; weak D call: TRBD2 (5 bases). Germline V lookup: CDR1 WSHSY, CDR2 SAAADI. V dropped 5 bases and J dropped 5 bases, with 9 bases sitting between them. The CDR3 runs 13 residues.

The chain's CDR3 is CASRIQGSTEAFF. DNA for the CDR3: TGTGCCAGCAGAATACAGGGATCCACTGAAGCTTTCTTT. V and J are TRBV2 and TRBJ1-1, with D possibly TRBD1 on 6 matching bases. The CDR3 length is 13 residues. Germline V gene sequence: CDR1 SNHLY, CDR2 FYNNEI. V was pared by 6 bases and J by 4 bases, with 12 bases between.